The 23 T cell receptor beta chains presented below share a single source sample, sequenced in a study of CD8 T cells in ankylosing spondylitis. TCRdb fed the 5' RACE reads into MiXCR, producing one record per CDR3 protein. Of some 140,000 distinct CDR3 sequences detected, 6% to 8% appear once; the ten largest clones hold over 10%. The specimen sequenced was blood, either unsorted or a sorted T cell fraction (not recorded which). The source of these receptors is a female donor with ankylosing spondylitis or in good health (not recorded which).

This clonotype was observed at least ten times. The chain has TRBV9 and TRBJ1-1; the match to TRBD1 covers 10 bases. The CDR3 spans 15 residues. V dropped 3 bases and J dropped 7; count of bases not matched to a gene: 9. CDR1 is SGDLS and CDR2 is YYNGEE in the germline V gene. The CDR3 sequence: CASSGQGAAFNEAFF. Written as DNA, the CDR3 is TGTGCCAGCAGCGGACAGGGGGCGGCTTTTAATGAAGCTTTCTTT.

This clonotype was observed at least ten times. CDR3 nucleotide sequence: TGCAGTGCCCAGAGGTCCGATAGCAATCAGCCCCAGCATTTT. The encoded protein is CSAQRSDSNQPQHF. This chain uses TRBV20-1 with TRBJ1-5; the D is unclear. Germline V gene data show CDR1 as DFQATT and CDR2 as SNEGSKA (reference sequence). The CDR3 has 14 residues. V was clipped by 6 bases and J by 0 bases, with 12 bases between them.

This clonotype was picked up many times. The genes are TRBV6-2 or TRBV6-3 and TRBJ2-1; D gene uncertain. Trimming removed 4 bases at V and 10 bases at J, with 17 bases between. The germline V gene has CDR1 MNHEY and CDR2 SVGEGT. CDR3 size: 14 residues. The CDR3 DNA follows: TGTGCCAGCAGTTCCCCTCCGGGCTTGGGGGAGCAGTTCTTC. Protein sequence: CASSSPPGLGEQFF.

Turning to this clonotype: A much larger clone differs by one base, so this may be a read error. This chain uses TRBV20-1 with TRBJ2-1; D uncertain. V dropped 6 bases and J dropped 10 bases, with 13 bases sitting between them. The CDR3 consists of 11 residues. Germline-derived CDR1 and CDR2 are DFQATT and SNEGSKA (reference sequence). Here the CDR3 DNA reads TGCAGTGCCGCAACCGAGACGGAGCAGTTCTTC. Residues: CSAATETEQFF.

Concerning this clonotype: This may stem from a read error, because a much larger clone lies one nucleotide away. The gene calls are TRBV5-6 and TRBJ2-7, with D possibly being TRBD1 or TRBD2 (5 bases each). Looked up from germline, CDR1 is SGHDT and CDR2 is YYEEEE. This CDR3 is built from 14 residues. DNA for the CDR3: TGTGCCAGCAGCTTGGCCACGGGACCCTACGGGCAGTACTTC. Its protein is CASSLATGPYGQYF.

This clonotype was found a few times. The genes are TRBV7-2 and TRBJ2-3; D might be TRBD2 (6 bases). This CDR3 spans 16 amino acids. Between the trimmed V and J ends, which lost 2 bases and 0 bases, there was a span of 12 bases. CDR1 is SGHTA and CDR2 is FQGNSA in the germline V gene. CDR3 sequence reads: CASSLLGGLSTDTQYF. The DNA of the CDR3 is TGTGCCAGCAGCTTATTGGGCGGACTAAGCACAGATACGCAGTATTTT.

This clonotype appeared many times. V is TRBV2 and J is TRBJ1-4; D call uncertain. Germline V gives CDR1 SNHLY, CDR2 FYNNEI. The CDR3 runs to 10 residues. Between the trimmed V and J ends, which lost 3 bases and 7 bases, there was a span of 0 bases. CDR3 protein: CASSDEKLFF. CDR3 DNA sequence: TGTGCCAGCAGTGATGAAAAACTGTTTTTT.

This clonotype was seen repeatedly, ten times or more. The V call is TRBV7-3, the J call TRBJ1-1; D may be TRBD1 (6 bases). Deletions cut 4 bases from V and 4 bases from J, with 13 bases between. The V gene's germline CDR1 is SGHTA and CDR2 FQGTGA. This CDR3 is 14 amino acids long. The CDR3 DNA is TGTGCCAGCAGCTCGGGAGGAGGGGGCACTGAAGCTTTCTTT. This translates into CASSSGGGGTEAFF.

Ten or more counts support this clonotype. The rearrangement uses TRBV12-3 or TRBV12-4 and TRBJ1-2; 8 positions match TRBD1. Unmatched junction bases numbered 3, after V lost 3 bases and J lost 3 bases. CDR3 length: 14 amino acids. This chain's CDR3 is CASSFQGADYGYTF. The CDR3 nucleotides are TGTGCCAGCAGTTTCCAGGGGGCAGACTATGGCTACACCTTC.

This clonotype was counted at least ten times. The chain combines TRBV12-3 or TRBV12-4 with TRBJ1-5; D perhaps matches TRBD1 (5 bases). Trimming shortened V by 6 bases and J by 1 base, and 13 bases separated the two germline ends. The CDR3 is 15 residues long. The CDR3: CASRAGGGSNQPQHF. CDR3 DNA sequence: TGTGCCAGCAGGGCCGGGGGGGGGAGCAATCAGCCCCAGCATTTT.

This clonotype was observed many times. The CDR3 loop is CASSSGQGSNQPQHF. Written as DNA, the CDR3 is TGTGCCAGCAGTTCGGGACAGGGCAGCAATCAGCCCCAGCATTTT. The rearrangement uses TRBV25-1 and TRBJ1-5, with TRBD1 matching 9 bases. Trimming at V came to 5 bases and at J to 1 base, leaving 3 bases not matched to a gene. The CDR3 is made up of 15 amino acids. Germline V gene data show CDR1 as MGHDK and CDR2 as SYGVNS.

This clonotype was observed at least ten times. The chain is built from TRBV10-3 and TRBJ1-5; D remains ambiguous. The germline CDR1 and CDR2 sequences are ENHRY and SYGVKD. This CDR3 contains 12 residues. V shed 2 bases and J shed 10 bases, with 9 bases lying between them. For the CDR3, the DNA is TGTGCCATCAGTGAGAGAGGATTACCCCAGCATTTT. Amino acids: CAISERGLPQHF.

Only a few counts were recorded for this clonotype. The chain links TRBV5-1 to TRBJ2-5, with TRBD2 as a possible D gene (6 bases). Trimming cost V 4 bases and J 2 bases, with 15 bases left between them. In germline, CDR1 is SGHRS, CDR2 YFSETQ. This CDR3 has 15 amino acids. CDR3 bases: TGCGCCAGCAGCCCGCGGGACGGAACACAAGAGACCCAGTACTTC. It translates to CASSPRDGTQETQYF.

This clonotype showed up just a few times. V gene TRBV30 combines with J gene TRBJ1-2; weak D call: TRBD1 (5 bases). Germline V lookup: CDR1 GTSNPN, CDR2 SVGIG (reference sequence). The CDR3 sequence is 13 residues long. Trimming removed 5 bases from V and 5 bases from J, with 15 bases in between. DNA of the CDR3: TGTGCCTGGGGGGGAGGCAGCAGTTATGGCTACACCTTC. Translating it yields CAWGGGSSYGYTF.

This clonotype has at least ten counts. The rearrangement links TRBV20-1 to TRBJ2-7, with D hard to call. V gave up 1 base and J gave up 1 base, with 11 bases separating them. Germline V gene lookup returns CDR1 DFQATT and CDR2 SNEGSKA (reference sequence). This CDR3 is 14 amino acids long. CDR3 nucleotides: TGCAGTGCTAGAGTCCCGGGCCAGTCCTACGAGCAGTACTTC. It specifies CSARVPGQSYEQYF.

The chain carries TRBV7-2 and TRBJ1-1, with 7 bases lining up with TRBD1. With V trimmed by 2 bases and J by 8 bases, 11 bases remained unmatched. CDR3 size: 15 residues. The germline CDR1 and CDR2 sequences are SGHTA and FQGNSA. As DNA, the CDR3 is TGTGCCAGCAGCTTAACCCCGACAGGGATATTCGAAGCTTTCTTT. Translation: CASSLTPTGIFEAFF.

This clonotype has at least ten counts. The chain is built from TRBV4-3 and TRBJ1-5; no clear D. This CDR3 spans 14 amino acids. Per the germline V gene, CDR1 is LGHNA and CDR2 is YSLEER. The germline V and J ends were trimmed by 0 bases and 8 bases, with 11 bases remaining between them. DNA for the CDR3: TGCGCCAGCAGCCAAGAGACGGTGTGGGAGCCCCAGCATTTT. Its protein is CASSQETVWEPQHF.

Details on this clonotype: With a much larger clone just one base away, this may be a read error. The gene calls are TRBV5-6 and TRBJ2-1; D call uncertain. V lost 0 bases and J 15 bases, leaving 13 bases between the germline ends. The germline V gene encodes CDR1 SGHDT and CDR2 YYEEEE. There are 12 residues in the CDR3. The CDR3 DNA sequence: TGTGCCAGCAGCTTGGATACCGCTAAGGTGTTCTTC. Protein sequence: CASSLDTAKVFF.

This clonotype was counted ten times or more. The chain carries TRBV7-2 and TRBJ1-4, with D hard to call. The CDR3 is 13 residues long. The V end was cut by 3 bases, the J end by 4 bases, with 6 bases between. Germline V gene lookup returns CDR1 SGHTA and CDR2 FQGNSA. In DNA, the CDR3 is TGTGCCAGCAGCTTGATGTATAATGAAAAACTGTTTTTT. Its translation: CASSLMYNEKLFF. The full variable domain, completed using reference TRBV7-2 and TRBJ1-4, is GAGVSQSPSNKVTEKGKDVELRCDPISGHTALYWYRQSLGQGLEFLIYFQGNSAPDKSGLPSDRFSAERTGGSVSTLTIQRTQQEDSAVYLCASSLMYNEKLFFGSGTQLSVL.

This chain uses TRBV5-1 with TRBJ1-2; TRBD1 matches 9 bases. The CDR3 is made up of 14 amino acids. Per the germline V gene, CDR1 is SGHRS and CDR2 is YFSETQ. V lost 3 bases, J lost 4 bases, and 4 bases stayed unmatched. CDR3 sequence: CASSWDRVGYGYTF. The CDR3 nucleotides are TGCGCCAGCAGCTGGGACAGGGTGGGCTATGGCTACACCTTC.

This clonotype came up many times. The chain combines TRBV12-3 or TRBV12-4 with TRBJ1-5; possible D gene TRBD1, 5 bases. This CDR3 spans 13 amino acids. The V and J ends lost 6 bases and 4 bases respectively, with 10 bases between them. The CDR3 protein is CASSIQENQPQHF. The CDR3 DNA reads as TGTGCCAGCAGCATACAGGAAAATCAGCCCCAGCATTTT.

At least ten counts were recorded for this clonotype. The J gene is TRBJ2-7, the V gene TRBV5-1, with D possibly matching TRBD1 (6 bases). The CDR3 loop spans 15 amino acids. Germline V CDR1 and CDR2: SGHRS, YFSETQ. Between the trimmed V and J ends, which lost 1 base and 3 bases, there was a span of 14 bases. CDR3 bases: TGCGCCAGCAGCTTGTCCCCAGGGGCGGACTACGAGCAGTACTTC. Protein: CASSLSPGADYEQYF.

There are many counts of this clonotype. The chain combines TRBV28 with TRBJ1-2; D may be TRBD1 (5 bases). The ends were cut back, 6 bases at V and 4 bases at J, with 12 bases in the middle. The CDR3 covers 13 residues. CDR1 and CDR2 from the germline V gene are MDHEN and SYDVKM. The chain's CDR3 is CASSPGPSYGYTF. The CDR3 region has the DNA TGTGCCAGCAGCCCGGGACCGAGCTATGGCTACACCTTC.